This T cell receptor beta chain was obtained from a study of monozygotic twins with inflammatory bowel disease. Overall study findings and caveats: Repertoire similarity did not separate concordant from discordant twins, possibly from limited power. Those with IBD had lower TCRbeta diversity (inverse Simpson) than their healthy co-twins did.

Germline values: CDR1 SEHNR, CDR2 FQNEAQ (reference sequence). This CDR3 has 15 residues. Notes on this clonotype: The antigen is not known.

Template switching appended UMIs that held a 6-nucleotide sample barcode. Two nested PCRs, of roughly 17 and 9 cycles, processed TCRalpha and TCRbeta cDNA. TCRdb reprocessed the 5' RACE reads; each CDR3 protein has one entry and no DNA is given. The sample includes some 190,000 distinct CDR3 sequences. Sequencing was carried out using blood. The chain recombines TRBV7-9 with TRBJ2-7. This sequence originates from a human donor with ulcerative colitis or Crohn's disease, or a healthy co-twin of an affected twin (not recorded which). CDR3 region: CASSGSGSSWYEQYF.